The clone carrying this TCR beta chain was picked up a small number of times. The sample providers were healthy Caucasian people from Russia, aged about 6 to 90. Every sample yielded at least 6.5 million isolated PBMCs. This record comes from a study of blood T cells in healthy people across ages. A second PCR of roughly 7 to 11 cycles used a sample-barcoded 5' primer and a J-beta primer mix. TCRdb independently ran MiXCR on the 5' RACE reads; one entry per CDR3 protein. Found here are 1.8 million or so distinct CDR3 sequences, roughly two fifths of them singletons; the top ten hold 23%. The ends lost 11 bases at V and 2 bases at J; junction bases unmatched: 10. The germline V gene has CDR1 SEHNR and CDR2 FQNEAQ (reference sequence). The CDR3 loop spans 15 amino acids.

The sample was blood. The origin of this receptor is a human donor in good health. The genes are TRBV7-9 and TRBJ2-3; TRBD1 agrees at 10 bases. This CDR3 reads CAYQPGQGYTDTQYF. CDR3 nucleotides: TGTGCCTACCAACCGGGACAGGGGTACACAGATACGCAGTATTTT.